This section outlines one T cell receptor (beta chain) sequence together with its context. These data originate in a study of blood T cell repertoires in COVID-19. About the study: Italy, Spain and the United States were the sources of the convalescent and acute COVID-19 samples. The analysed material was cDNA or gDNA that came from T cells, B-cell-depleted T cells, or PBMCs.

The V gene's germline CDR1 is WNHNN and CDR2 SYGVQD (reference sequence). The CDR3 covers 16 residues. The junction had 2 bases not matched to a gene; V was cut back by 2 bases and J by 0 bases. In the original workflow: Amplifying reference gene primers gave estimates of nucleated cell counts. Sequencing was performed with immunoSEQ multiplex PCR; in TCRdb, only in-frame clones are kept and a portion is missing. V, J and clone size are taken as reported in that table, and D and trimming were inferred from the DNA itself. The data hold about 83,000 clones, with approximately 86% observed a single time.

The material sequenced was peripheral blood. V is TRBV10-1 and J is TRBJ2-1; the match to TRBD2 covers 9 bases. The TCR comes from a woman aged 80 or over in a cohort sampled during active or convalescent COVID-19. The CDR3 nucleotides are TGCGCCAGCAGTGAGCTAGCGGGAAGCTCCTACAATGAGCAGTTCTTC. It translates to CASSELAGSSYNEQFF.